The entry that follows covers one T cell receptor beta chain sequence. The record originates from a study of cytomegalovirus exposure and HLA in healthy donors. It was with 60 Vbeta and 13 Jbeta primers that the PCR ran. Here immunoSEQ multiplex PCR was the method, and the copy in TCRdb shows in-frame clones only, minus some. This sample has some 150,000 clones; 65% to 85% occur once, and the top ten carry about 1.3%. Sequenced material: PBMCs. This sequence was found in a man aged 60 to 69 in good health and CMV-seronegative.

CDR3 coding DNA: TGTGCCAGCAGCTCCCGACAGGGGGTCGCCTACGAGCAGTACTTC. Its protein product is CASSSRQGVAYEQYF. The chain carries TRBV21-1 and TRBJ2-7; TRBD1 reflects the table's D call only, with no check against the DNA. TRBV21-1 is a known pseudogene. This CDR3 has 15 amino acids.